The 25 T cell receptor beta chains below come from one sample, sequenced in a study of T cell repertoires in cytomegalovirus infection. TCRdb processed the reads anew with MiXCR; each CDR3 protein has one entry. This table holds around 300,000 distinct CDR3 sequences, roughly a fifth found once. Their target antigens are unknown. Sequencing used cultured PBMCs, obtained from culture after CMV antigen stimulation. All receptors come from a human donor in good health (CMV status not recorded). Some clones in this sample may be carry-over from other donors' samples.

The chain links TRBV12-3 or TRBV12-4 to TRBJ1-5; D is unresolved. The CDR3 has 13 residues. The V end lost 3 bases, the J end lost 4 bases, and 7 bases lay between the germline ends. The CDR3 spells CASSFEGNQPQHF. CDR3 bases: TGTGCCAGCAGTTTTGAGGGTAATCAGCCCCAGCATTTT.

In this sample, this clonotype turned up many times. The DNA of the CDR3 is TGTGCCAGCAGCTTAGACAGCTCTGGGGCCAACGTCCTGACTTTC. Protein: CASSLDSSGANVLTF. The chain combines TRBV7-8 with TRBJ2-6; D is uncertain. Between the trimmed V and J ends, which lost 1 base and 0 bases, there was a span of 4 bases. The length of the CDR3 is 15 residues. The germline V gene has CDR1 SGHVS and CDR2 FQNEAQ.

There are a few counts of this clonotype. The CDR3 coding sequence is TGTGCCAGCAGCGTAAGTGGCTGGGAGTCGTACCCCCCTCATGGCTACACCTTC. Translating it yields CASSVSGWESYPPHGYTF. V and J are TRBV9 and TRBJ1-2, with D hard to call. The CDR3 length is 18 residues. The V gene's germline CDR1 is SGDLS and CDR2 YYNGEE. V was trimmed by 1 base and J by 6 bases, leaving 25 bases between them.

V gene TRBV20-1 combines with J gene TRBJ1-5; possible D gene TRBD1, 6 bases. CDR1 is DFQATT, CDR2 SNEGSKA, per germline (reference sequence). This CDR3 is 15 amino acids long. The germline V and J ends were trimmed by 3 bases and 4 bases, with 16 bases remaining between them. This CDR3 reads CSASPKGDLNQPQHF. CDR3 coding DNA: TGCAGTGCTAGCCCCAAGGGGGACCTTAATCAGCCCCAGCATTTT.

The chain recombines TRBV20-1 with TRBJ2-1, with D uncertain. Trimming removed 4 bases at V and 2 bases at J, with 15 bases between. Germline V CDR1 and CDR2: DFQATT, SNEGSKA (reference sequence). This CDR3 spans 15 amino acids. CDR3 in DNA: TGCAGTGCTATCGGTGCCAGCGCGACCTACAATGAGCAGTTCTTC. It specifies CSAIGASATYNEQFF.

This clonotype was seen more than once but under ten times. The J gene is TRBJ1-5, the V gene TRBV19, with D possibly being TRBD1 (5 bases). V shed 6 bases and J shed 1 base, with 22 bases lying between them. The CDR3 is 18 residues long. Looked up from germline, CDR1 is LNHDA and CDR2 is SQIVND (reference sequence). CDR3 coding DNA: TGTGCCAGTAGCAGAAGCTCGCCGGCGGGGGGGAGCAATCAGCCCCAGCATTTT. This encodes CASSRSSPAGGSNQPQHF.

The sample holds a few counts of this clonotype. The gene calls are TRBV30 and TRBJ1-1, with D perhaps matching TRBD1 (6 bases). CDR1 is GTSNPN and CDR2 is SVGIG in the germline V gene (reference sequence). Trimming took off 0 bases at V and 6 bases at J, with 20 bases between the two ends. The CDR3 is made up of 16 amino acids. The CDR3 protein is CAWSVDPSGAGAEAFF. CDR3 DNA: TGTGCCTGGAGTGTCGACCCCTCGGGGGCGGGAGCTGAAGCTTTCTTT.

This clonotype was picked up a small number of times. The rearrangement joins TRBV6-1 to TRBJ2-5; 9 bases line up with TRBD2. With 6 bases clipped from V and 1 base from J, the junction kept 6 bases outside the gene matches. CDR3 length: 15 residues. Germline CDR1 is MNHNS and CDR2 is SASEGT. CDR3 sequence: CASRSSGIAQETQYF. The CDR3 coding sequence is TGTGCCAGCAGATCTAGCGGGATAGCCCAAGAGACCCAGTACTTC.

This clonotype came up a few times. This chain connects TRBV11-2 to TRBJ1-3; no definite D call. V was clipped by 4 bases and J by 1 base, with 11 bases between them. This CDR3 is 15 amino acids long. Germline values: CDR1 SGHAT, CDR2 FQNNGV. The CDR3: CASSSRLQSGNTIYF. The CDR3, as DNA: TGTGCCAGCAGCTCTCGCTTGCAATCTGGAAACACCATATATTTT.

This chain connects TRBV6-1 to TRBJ2-5, with D possibly TRBD2 on 5 matching bases. Trimming cost V 4 bases and J 2 bases, with 8 bases left between them. Germline V CDR1 and CDR2: MNHNS, SASEGT. This CDR3 contains 13 residues. The CDR3 spells CASSGGYQETQYF. The CDR3, as DNA: TGTGCCAGCAGTGGAGGGTATCAAGAGACCCAGTACTTC.

There are a few counts of this clonotype. CDR3 region: CASKVGGSHDYGYTF. The CDR3 DNA sequence: TGTGCCAGCAAGGTGGGGGGCTCGCACGACTATGGCTACACCTTC. J is TRBJ1-2 and V is TRBV5-4; perhaps TRBD1 as D (6 bases). Germline V lookup: CDR1 SGHNT, CDR2 YYREEE (reference sequence). Trimming stripped 6 bases from V and 3 bases from J, with 18 bases between. This CDR3 is built from 15 residues.

The V gene is TRBV6-2 or TRBV6-3, the J gene TRBJ2-3; 9 nucleotides agree with TRBD2. The CDR3 totals 16 residues. The germline V gene has CDR1 MNHEY and CDR2 SVGEGT. J lost 4 bases, V lost 0 bases, and 5 bases had no gene match. CDR3 sequence (DNA): TGTGCCAGCAGTTACTCCCTAGCGGGGTGGGCAGATACGCAGTATTTT. Translated: CASSYSLAGWADTQYF.

This clonotype occurred many times. V gene TRBV7-2 combines with J gene TRBJ2-7; D is uncertain. Germline assignment: CDR1 SGHTA and CDR2 FQGNSA. The CDR3 length is 12 residues. V was clipped by 3 bases and J by 0 bases, with 3 bases between them. CDR3 coding DNA: TGTGCCAGCAGCTTTCGCTCCTACGAGCAGTACTTC. This encodes CASSFRSYEQYF.

DNA for the CDR3: TGTGCCAGCAGTCCAGTATACCAGACTGTTGAGCAGTTCTTC. Protein sequence: CASSPVYQTVEQFF. The chain carries TRBV6-2 or TRBV6-3 and TRBJ2-1; D unclear. Trimming shortened V by 5 bases and J by 9 bases, and 17 bases separated the two germline ends. Germline V gene sequence: CDR1 MNHEY, CDR2 SVGEGT. This CDR3 has 14 amino acids.

Turning to this clonotype: This may arise from a read error, as a much more abundant clone is one base away. The missing conserved phenylalanine or tryptophan at the end of this CDR3 makes a read error likely. The chain couples TRBV7-9 to TRBJ2-1; D may be TRBD1 (6 bases). The CDR3 consists of 15 residues. From germline, CDR1 is SEHNR and CDR2 FQNEAQ (reference sequence). V was clipped by 4 bases and J by 9 bases, with 19 bases between them. CDR3 region: CASSSRLGAQIEQFV. CDR3 DNA: TGTGCCAGCAGCTCCCGTTTGGGGGCCCAGATTGAGCAGTTCGTC.

This clonotype was counted between two and nine times. The chain carries TRBV6-1 and TRBJ1-4; unclear D gene. This CDR3 is built from 15 residues. The V end was cut by 10 bases, the J end by 5 bases, with 20 bases between. Germline loops: CDR1 MNHNS, CDR2 SASEGT. The CDR3 here is CATRELGSQNEKLFF. CDR3 DNA sequence: TGTGCCACCCGGGAGCTCGGAAGTCAGAATGAAAAACTGTTTTTT.

In DNA, the CDR3 is TGTGCCAGCAGTTTAAGTGTACTTTGGGCGACGGGGGTAGACTACGAGCAGTACTTC. It specifies CASSLSVLWATGVDYEQYF. This sequence joins TRBV28 and TRBJ2-7; possible D gene TRBD2, 6 bases. The CDR3 is 19 amino acids. V was cut by 2 bases and J by 3 bases, with 26 bases left in between. The germline gives CDR1 MDHEN, CDR2 SYDVKM.

This chain uses TRBV5-4 with TRBJ2-3, with a weak D call TRBD2 (6 bases). This CDR3 has 14 amino acids. Trimming removed 3 bases at V and 1 base at J, with 9 bases between. Per the germline V gene, CDR1 is SGHNT and CDR2 is YYREEE (reference sequence). The CDR3: CASSWGLGTDTQYF. The CDR3 DNA reads TGTGCCAGCAGCTGGGGACTGGGCACAGATACGCAGTATTTT.

This clonotype occurred many times. V is TRBV6-5 and J is TRBJ2-6; D remains unclear. V was clipped by 2 bases and J by 0 bases, with 5 bases between them. Germline CDR1 and CDR2: MNHEY and SVGAGI. The CDR3 covers 15 residues. The CDR3 loop reads CASSYLISGANVLTF. In DNA, the CDR3 is TGTGCCAGCAGTTACCTGATCTCTGGGGCCAACGTCCTGACTTTC.

This clonotype has ten or more counts. This chain uses TRBV6-2 or TRBV6-3 with TRBJ2-5; 10 nucleotides agree with TRBD2. The CDR3 extends over 14 amino acids. Germline CDR1 reads MNHEY; CDR2 reads SVGEGT. J gave up 10 bases and V 5 bases, and 10 bases lay outside the gene matches. CDR3 sequence (DNA): TGTGCCAGCAGTACCAGGACTAGCGGAGGAGGCCAGTACTTC. As protein: CASSTRTSGGGQYF.

This clonotype was recorded at least ten times. J is TRBJ1-4 and V is TRBV7-9; D is undetermined. The length of the CDR3 is 17 residues. Trimming pared 5 bases from V and 3 bases from J, leaving 19 bases between. Germline values: CDR1 SEHNR, CDR2 FQNEAQ (reference sequence). The CDR3 loop reads CASSPRSMGMANEKLFF. CDR3 DNA sequence: TGTGCCAGCAGCCCCCGGTCGATGGGAATGGCTAATGAAAAACTGTTTTTT.

There are many counts of this clonotype. The chain employs TRBV7-2 and TRBJ2-2; possibly TRBD2 for D (6 bases). The CDR3 extends over 15 amino acids. Germline-derived CDR1 and CDR2 are SGHTA and FQGNSA. Trimming cost V 5 bases and J 0 bases, with 10 bases left between them. The DNA of the CDR3 is TGTGCCAGCAGCGAATGGGGGGCGAACACCGGGGAGCTGTTTTTT. It codes for CASSEWGANTGELFF.

The chain has TRBV19 and TRBJ2-5; the match to TRBD2 covers 8 bases. In germline, CDR1 is LNHDA, CDR2 SQIVND (reference sequence). Trimming removed 4 bases from V and 2 bases from J; junction bases left unmatched: 12. The CDR3 is 17 residues long. CDR3 in amino acids: CASSTIVASGLQETQYF. The CDR3 nucleotides read TGTGCCAGTAGTACCATCGTCGCTAGCGGGTTGCAAGAGACCCAGTACTTC. Filled out from reference TRBV19 and TRBJ2-5, the complete variable domain reads DGGITQSPKYLFRKEGQNVTLSCEQNLNHDAMYWYRQDPGQGLRLIYYSQIVNDFQKGDIAEGYSVSREKKESFPLTVTSAQKNPTAFYLCASSTIVASGLQETQYFGPGTRLLVL.

In its sample, this clonotype was seen many times. The V and J genes are TRBV6-1 and TRBJ1-1; the D gene is possibly TRBD1 (6 bases). Looked up from germline, CDR1 is MNHNS and CDR2 is SASEGT. V was shortened by 7 bases and J by 1 base, with 16 bases between the two germline ends. The CDR3 has 15 residues. CDR3 region: CASIPTGAENTEAFF. In nucleotides, the CDR3 is TGTGCCAGCATCCCAACGGGGGCCGAGAACACTGAAGCTTTCTTT.

This clonotype appeared a few times. The chain joins TRBV6-5 to TRBJ2-3, with 14 bases aligning to TRBD2. The germline V gene has CDR1 MNHEY and CDR2 SVGAGI. The V segment lost 4 bases and the J segment 2 bases; nucleotides outside the gene matches: 11. CDR3 size: 19 residues. CDR3 amino acids: CASSSPGLAGGVYTDTQYF. In DNA, the CDR3 is TGTGCCAGCAGTTCCCCCGGACTAGCGGGAGGAGTCTACACAGATACGCAGTATTTT.